These 28 T cell receptor beta chains originate from one sample sequenced in a study of blood T cell repertoires in COVID-19. Assay: immunoSEQ multiplex PCR; the TCRdb copy retains only in-frame clones and omits some. The data hold 95,000 to 120,000 clones, with more than 80% observed a single time. Sequenced: peripheral blood. These receptors were collected from a woman aged 50 to 60 with acute or convalescent COVID-19.

The rearrangement joins TRBV2 to TRBJ1-1; possible D gene TRBD1, 6 bases. Germline CDR1 and CDR2: SNHLY and FYNNEI. Trimming cost V 6 bases and J 0 bases, with 14 bases left between them. The CDR3 length is 15 residues. The CDR3 DNA sequence: TGTGCCAGCAGGGTCTCGGGGGGCATGAACACTGAAGCTTTCTTT. It specifies CASRVSGGMNTEAFF.

This clone was counted once. V is TRBV14 and J is TRBJ2-7; tentative D call: TRBD2 (6 bases). The germline V and J ends were trimmed by 4 bases and 3 bases, with 13 bases remaining between them. This CDR3 is built from 14 residues. Germline lookup yields CDR1 SGHDN and CDR2 FVKESK. Written as DNA, the CDR3 is TGTGCCAGCAGCCCCGATGGGGGGTTCTACGAGCAGTACTTC. Its translation: CASSPDGGFYEQYF. The full variable domain, in which reference TRBV14 and TRBJ2-7 provide the parts outside the CDR3, is EAGVTQFPSHSVIEKGQTVTLRCDPISGHDNLYWYRRVMGKEIKFLLHFVKESKQDESGMPNNRFLAERTGGTYSTLKVQPAELEDSGVYFCASSPDGGFYEQYFGPGTRLTVT.

This clone is a singleton in its sample. The chain carries TRBV6-2 or TRBV6-3 and TRBJ2-5; maybe TRBD2 (6 bases). Looked up from germline, CDR1 is MNHEY and CDR2 is SVGEGT. V was trimmed by 5 bases and J by 5 bases, leaving 18 bases between them. The length of the CDR3 is 15 residues. The CDR3 region is CASSREDTSRETQYF. In DNA form, the CDR3 reads TGTGCCAGCAGTAGGGAGGACACCTCAAGGGAGACCCAGTACTTC.

The V gene is TRBV19, the J gene TRBJ1-1; D may be TRBD1 (6 bases). The CDR3 runs 15 residues. CDR1 is LNHDA, CDR2 SQIVND, per germline (reference sequence). V lost 9 bases and J lost 4, with 21 bases in between. CDR3 DNA: TGTGCCAGCCGCCTTGGCCCAGGGGCGGGCACTGAAGCTTTCTTT. Its protein product is CASRLGPGAGTEAFF.

The V call is TRBV24-1, the J call TRBJ2-5, with TRBD1 matching over 9 bases. The CDR3 spans 15 residues. CDR1 and CDR2 from the germline V gene are KGHDR and SFDVKD. With V trimmed by 5 bases and J by 6 bases, 9 bases remained unmatched. CDR3 residues: CATSAGTGSIKTQYF. CDR3 DNA: TGTGCCACCAGTGCGGGGACAGGGAGTATCAAGACCCAGTACTTC.

The chain combines TRBV11-3 with TRBJ1-3; D is ambiguous. The germline gives CDR1 SGHNT, CDR2 YENEEA. The V end was cut by 4 bases, the J end by 3 bases, with 13 bases between. The CDR3 length is 15 residues. This chain's CDR3 is CASSSSSGGGNTIYF. Written as DNA, the CDR3 is TGTGCCAGCAGCTCGTCCTCGGGAGGTGGAAACACCATATATTTT. Full variable domain (rest looked up from reference TRBV11-3 and TRBJ1-3): EAGVVQSPRYKIIEKKQPVAFWCNPISGHNTLYWYLQNLGQGPELLIRYENEEAVDDSQLPKDRFSAERLKGVDSTLKIQPAELGDSAVYLCASSSSSGGGNTIYFGEGSWLTVV.

This chain uses TRBV30 with TRBJ2-5; 9 positions agree with TRBD1. Germline-derived CDR1 and CDR2 are GTSNPN and SVGIG (reference sequence). This CDR3 contains 12 residues. Trimming at V came to 7 bases and at J to 5 bases, leaving 5 bases not matched to a gene. The CDR3 here is CAFRDRVETQYF. The DNA of the CDR3 is TGTGCCTTTCGGGACAGGGTTGAGACCCAGTACTTC.

This clone appeared once. This chain links TRBV6-5 with TRBJ1-1; 7 bases are a match to TRBD1. J lost 2 bases, V lost 7 bases, and 7 bases had no gene match. The CDR3 is 14 amino acids. Germline V CDR1 and CDR2: MNHEY, SVGAGI. CDR3 loop: CASTFDRDNTEAFF. In nucleotides, the CDR3 is TGTGCCAGCACCTTTGACAGGGATAACACTGAAGCTTTCTTT.

V gene TRBV6-5 combines with J gene TRBJ1-1; 11 bases map to TRBD1. Germline values: CDR1 MNHEY, CDR2 SVGAGI. V shed 6 bases, J shed 5 bases, and the junction held 5 bases outside the gene matches. This CDR3 spans 14 amino acids. Written as DNA, the CDR3 is TGTGCCAGCAGGCAGGACAGGGGGCGGACTGAAGCTTTCTTT. It is translated as CASRQDRGRTEAFF.

This clone occurred a few times. The gene calls are TRBV7-3 and TRBJ2-5; D not resolved. Germline lookup yields CDR1 SGHTA and CDR2 FQGTGA. There are 13 residues in the CDR3. The V and J ends lost 0 bases and 3 bases respectively, with 5 bases between them. The CDR3 sequence is CASSLTFKETQYF. CDR3 in DNA: TGTGCCAGCAGCTTAACTTTTAAAGAGACCCAGTACTTC.

V usage is TRBV30 and J usage is TRBJ1-5, with 7 bases lining up with TRBD1. Germline CDR1 reads GTSNPN; CDR2 reads SVGIG (reference sequence). The trim removed 2 bases at V and 4 bases at J, leaving 5 bases unmatched. This CDR3 comprises 14 residues. The CDR3 here is CAWSPGTANQPQHF. For the CDR3, the DNA is TGTGCCTGGAGTCCCGGGACAGCTAATCAGCCCCAGCATTTT.

This clone was detected once. The CDR3: CASSLGDRTNTEAFF. As DNA, the CDR3 is TGTGCCAGCAGCTTGGGCGACAGGACGAACACTGAAGCTTTCTTT. The chain couples TRBV5-8 to TRBJ1-1, with a possible D match to TRBD1 (6 bases). The CDR3 contains 15 residues. Trimming pared 0 bases from V and 1 base from J, leaving 10 bases between. Germline V gives CDR1 SGHTS, CDR2 YDEGEE. Combining the CDR3 with reference TRBV5-8 and TRBJ1-1 gives the whole variable domain EAGVTQSPTHLIKTRGQQATLRCSPISGHTSVYWYQQALGLGLQFLLWYDEGEERNRGNFPPRFSGRQFPNYSSELNVNALELEDSALYLCASSLGDRTNTEAFFGQGTRLTVV.

The chain employs TRBV14 and TRBJ2-2; TRBD2 might be the D (5 bases). The V end was cut by 5 bases, the J end by 2 bases, with 12 bases between. Germline CDR1 SGHDN, CDR2 FVKESK. CDR3 length: 15 residues. CDR3 DNA: TGTGCCAGCAGCTCTCTGAGGGATAACACCGGGGAGCTGTTTTTT. This codes for CASSSLRDNTGELFF. The complete variable domain, with remaining parts taken from reference TRBV14 and TRBJ2-2, reads EAGVTQFPSHSVIEKGQTVTLRCDPISGHDNLYWYRRVMGKEIKFLLHFVKESKQDESGMPNNRFLAERTGGTYSTLKVQPAELEDSGVYFCASSSLRDNTGELFFGEGSRLTVL.

The chain recombines TRBV29-1 with TRBJ1-2, with no clear D. The CDR3 runs to 13 residues. Looked up from germline, CDR1 is SQVTM and CDR2 is ANQGSEA. CDR3 sequence: CSTDGTLAYGYTF. The CDR3 DNA follows: TGCAGTACTGACGGCACTCTAGCCTATGGCTACACCTTC.

The chain carries TRBV24-1 and TRBJ2-2; 8 nucleotides match TRBD1. Germline V gene data show CDR1 as KGHDR and CDR2 as SFDVKD. J gave up 0 bases and V 4 bases, and 3 bases lay outside the gene matches. This CDR3 comprises 16 residues. DNA of the CDR3: TGTGCCACCAGTGACAGGACAGGGCCGAACACCGGGGAGCTGTTTTTT. Its translation: CATSDRTGPNTGELFF.

The CDR3 coding sequence is TGTGCCAGCAGCTTGGTGCGGCTAGCGGGATCGACTTCCTACAATGAGCAGTTCTTC. This gives the protein CASSLVRLAGSTSYNEQFF. The chain uses TRBV5-6 and TRBJ2-1; 9 positions agree with TRBD2. Germline CDR1 is SGHDT and CDR2 is YYEEEE. With 0 bases clipped from V and 1 base from J, the junction kept 11 bases outside the gene matches. This CDR3 spans 19 amino acids.

The chain carries TRBV6-2 or TRBV6-3 and TRBJ1-5; the D gene is possibly TRBD1 (5 bases). Germline loops: CDR1 MNHEY, CDR2 SVGEGT. Trimming cost V 4 bases and J 1 base, with 14 bases left between them. The CDR3 sequence is 16 residues long. CDR3 loop: CASSSYPGPSNQPQHF. CDR3 in DNA: TGTGCCAGCAGTTCTTATCCAGGGCCGAGCAATCAGCCCCAGCATTTT.

The rearrangement joins TRBV29-1 to TRBJ2-3; 8 bases map to TRBD2. Trimming cost V 7 bases and J 5 bases; bases outside gene matches: 11. Germline assignment: CDR1 SQVTM and CDR2 ANQGSEA. The CDR3 is 14 residues long. CDR3 in DNA: TGCAGCGCAAGCCTTAGCGGGGAGGGAGATACGCAGTATTTT. Its protein product is CSASLSGEGDTQYF.

This rearrangement joins TRBV5-1 to TRBJ1-1, with D possibly matching TRBD1 (6 bases). The CDR3 runs 14 residues. Trimming left V 4 bases short and J 0 bases short, with 10 bases between. Germline V gene sequence: CDR1 SGHRS, CDR2 YFSETQ. The CDR3: CASSETGMNTEAFF. CDR3 DNA sequence: TGCGCCAGCAGCGAGACAGGCATGAACACTGAAGCTTTCTTT.

This clone has a handful of counts. The CDR3, as DNA: TGTGCCAGTAGTCCGGCGGGTACTGAAGCTTTCTTT. Its protein product is CASSPAGTEAFF. This sequence joins TRBV19 and TRBJ1-1; unclear D gene. CDR1 and CDR2 from the germline V gene are LNHDA and SQIVND (reference sequence). Trimming left V 5 bases short and J 5 bases short, with 9 bases between. This CDR3 comprises 12 residues.

J is TRBJ2-3 and V is TRBV5-4, with 9 bases fitting TRBD1. Germline CDR1 is SGHNT and CDR2 is YYREEE (reference sequence). The CDR3 consists of 16 residues. The V segment lost 3 bases and the J segment 6 bases; nucleotides outside the gene matches: 11. CDR3 sequence (DNA): TGTGCCAGCAGCTCGCCACCGGGACAGGGCCAGGATACGCAGTATTTT. It translates to CASSSPPGQGQDTQYF.

V and J are TRBV27 and TRBJ2-5, with 7 positions matching TRBD1. The CDR3 has 14 residues. Per germline, CDR1 MNHEY and CDR2 SMNVEV (reference sequence). The junction had 6 bases not matched to a gene; V was cut back by 6 bases and J by 2 bases. The chain's CDR3 is CASRPGGQQETQYF. The CDR3 DNA is TGTGCCAGCAGACCAGGGGGTCAGCAAGAGACCCAGTACTTC.

This clone was counted between two and nine times. J is TRBJ1-5 and V is TRBV6-1; no reliable D call. CDR1 MNHNS and CDR2 SASEGT come from the germline V gene. This CDR3 contains 15 residues. V shed 2 bases and J shed 1 base, with 9 bases lying between them. The CDR3 DNA reads as TGTGCCAGCAGTGAAATTGGGCAGAGCAATCAGCCCCAGCATTTT. Residues: CASSEIGQSNQPQHF.

The chain employs TRBV4-1 and TRBJ1-2; D may be TRBD1 (5 bases). Germline V CDR1 and CDR2: MGHRA, YSYEKL. The CDR3 consists of 14 residues. V was cut by 1 base and J by 5 bases, with 11 bases left in between. The CDR3 DNA follows: TGCGCCAGCAGCCAAGTCGGGGGGAAGTATGGCTACACCTTC. Translating gives CASSQVGGKYGYTF.

The V and J genes are TRBV10-3 and TRBJ2-1; D is perhaps TRBD1 (6 bases). Germline lookup yields CDR1 ENHRY and CDR2 SYGVKD. V lost 10 bases to trimming and J lost 5 bases, with 9 bases between them. This CDR3 comprises 11 residues. The CDR3 protein is CATTGNNEQFF. CDR3 coding DNA: TGTGCCACGACAGGAAACAATGAGCAGTTCTTC.

This rearrangement joins TRBV3-1 (or the pseudogene TRBV3-2) to TRBJ2-3, with 10 bases lining up with TRBD2. CDR1 is LGHDT and CDR2 is YNNKEL in the germline V gene (reference sequence). This CDR3 is built from 18 residues. V lost 0 bases and J lost 2; bases outside the gene matches: 8. The CDR3 region is CASSQEELAGDPTDTQYF. The CDR3 DNA reads TGTGCCAGCAGCCAAGAAGAGCTAGCGGGAGATCCCACAGATACGCAGTATTTT.

The chain couples TRBV6-5 to TRBJ1-1; D not certain. Germline assignment: CDR1 MNHEY and CDR2 SVGAGI. The CDR3 loop spans 14 amino acids. The V end lost 8 bases, the J end lost 1 base, and 14 bases lay between the germline ends. CDR3 protein: CASSIGGQNTEAFF. For the CDR3, the DNA is TGTGCCAGCTCTATAGGAGGGCAGAACACTGAAGCTTTCTTT.

The chain recombines TRBV19 with TRBJ2-3; possible D gene TRBD1, 5 bases. V was shortened by 0 bases and J by 6 bases, with 22 bases between the two germline ends. There are 18 residues in the CDR3. From germline, CDR1 is LNHDA and CDR2 SQIVND (reference sequence). The CDR3 is CASSIEGRVPVKADTQYF. The CDR3 DNA reads TGTGCCAGTAGTATAGAGGGCAGGGTTCCGGTAAAGGCGGATACGCAGTATTTT.